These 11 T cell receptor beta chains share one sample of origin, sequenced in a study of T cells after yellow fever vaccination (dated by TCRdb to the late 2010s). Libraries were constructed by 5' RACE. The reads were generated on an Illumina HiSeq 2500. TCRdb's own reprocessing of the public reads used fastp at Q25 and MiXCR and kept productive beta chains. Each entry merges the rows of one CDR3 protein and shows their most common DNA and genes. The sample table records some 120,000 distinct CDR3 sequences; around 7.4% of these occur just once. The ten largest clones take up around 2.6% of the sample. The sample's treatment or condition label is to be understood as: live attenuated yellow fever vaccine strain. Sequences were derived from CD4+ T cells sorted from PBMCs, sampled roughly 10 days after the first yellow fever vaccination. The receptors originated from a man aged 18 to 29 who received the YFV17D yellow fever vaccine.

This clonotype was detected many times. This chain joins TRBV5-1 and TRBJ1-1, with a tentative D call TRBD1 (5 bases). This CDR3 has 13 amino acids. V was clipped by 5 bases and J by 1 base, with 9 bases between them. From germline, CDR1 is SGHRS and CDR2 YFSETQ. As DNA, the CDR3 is TGCGCCAGCAGGGACCAGGGGAACACTGAAGCTTTCTTT. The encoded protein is CASRDQGNTEAFF. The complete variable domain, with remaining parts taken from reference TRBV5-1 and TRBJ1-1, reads KAGVTQTPRYLIKTRGQQVTLSCSPISGHRSVSWYQQTPGQGLQFLFEYFSETQRNKGNFPGRFSGRQFSNSRSEMNVSTLELGDSALYLCASRDQGNTEAFFGQGTRLTVV.

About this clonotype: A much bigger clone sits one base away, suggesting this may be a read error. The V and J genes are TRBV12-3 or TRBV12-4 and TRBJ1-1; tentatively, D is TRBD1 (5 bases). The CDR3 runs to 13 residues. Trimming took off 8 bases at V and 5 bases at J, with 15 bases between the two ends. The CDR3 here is CASGRGGSTEAFF. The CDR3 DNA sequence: TGTGCCAGCGGCCGGGGGGGGAGTACTGAAGCTTTCTTT.

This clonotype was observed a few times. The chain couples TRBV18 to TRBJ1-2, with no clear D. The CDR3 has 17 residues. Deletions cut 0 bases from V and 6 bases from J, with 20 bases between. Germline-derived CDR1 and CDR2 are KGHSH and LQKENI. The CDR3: CASSPPRTAAMGDGYTF. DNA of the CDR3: TGTGCCAGCTCACCACCCCGGACGGCTGCTATGGGTGATGGCTACACCTTC.

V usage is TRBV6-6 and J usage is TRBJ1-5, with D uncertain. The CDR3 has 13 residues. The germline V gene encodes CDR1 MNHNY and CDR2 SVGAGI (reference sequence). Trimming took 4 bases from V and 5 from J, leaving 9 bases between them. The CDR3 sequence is CASSSGWDQPQHF. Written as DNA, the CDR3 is TGTGCCAGCAGTTCGGGGTGGGATCAGCCCCAGCATTTT.

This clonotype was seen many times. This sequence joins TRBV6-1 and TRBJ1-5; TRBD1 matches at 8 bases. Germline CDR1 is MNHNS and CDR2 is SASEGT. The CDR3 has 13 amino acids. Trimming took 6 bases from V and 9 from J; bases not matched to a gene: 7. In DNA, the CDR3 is TGTGCCAGCAGAGCAGGGGGCAATACGCCCCAGCATTTT. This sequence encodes CASRAGGNTPQHF.

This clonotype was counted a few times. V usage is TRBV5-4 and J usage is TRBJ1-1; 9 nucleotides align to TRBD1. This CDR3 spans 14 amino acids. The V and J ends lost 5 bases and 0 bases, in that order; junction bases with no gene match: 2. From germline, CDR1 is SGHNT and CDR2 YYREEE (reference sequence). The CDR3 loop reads CASRGDRVNTEAFF. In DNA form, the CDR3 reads TGTGCCAGCAGGGGGGACAGGGTGAACACTGAAGCTTTCTTT.

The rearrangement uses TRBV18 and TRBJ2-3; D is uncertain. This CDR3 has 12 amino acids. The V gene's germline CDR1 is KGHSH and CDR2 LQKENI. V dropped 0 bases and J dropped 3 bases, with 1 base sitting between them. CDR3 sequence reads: CASSPPTDTQYF. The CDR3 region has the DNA TGTGCCAGCTCACCACCGACAGATACGCAGTATTTT.

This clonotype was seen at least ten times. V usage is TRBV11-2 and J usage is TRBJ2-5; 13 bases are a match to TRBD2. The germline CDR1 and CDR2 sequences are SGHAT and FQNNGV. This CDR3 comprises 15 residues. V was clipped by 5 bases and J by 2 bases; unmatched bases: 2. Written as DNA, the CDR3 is TGTGCCAGCAGCCCGGGACTAGCGGGGCAAGAGACCCAGTACTTC. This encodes CASSPGLAGQETQYF.

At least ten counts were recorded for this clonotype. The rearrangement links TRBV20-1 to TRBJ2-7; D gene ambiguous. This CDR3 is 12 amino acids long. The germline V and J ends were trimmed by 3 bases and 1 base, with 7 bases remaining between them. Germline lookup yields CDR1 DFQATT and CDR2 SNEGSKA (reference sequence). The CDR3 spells CSARADSYEQYF. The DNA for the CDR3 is TGCAGTGCTAGGGCAGATTCCTACGAGCAGTACTTC.

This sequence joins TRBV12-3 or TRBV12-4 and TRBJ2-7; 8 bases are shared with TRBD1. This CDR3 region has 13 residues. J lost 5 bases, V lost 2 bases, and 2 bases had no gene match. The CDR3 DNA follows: TGTGCCAGCAGTTTAAGACAGGGGCACGAGCAGTACGTC. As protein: CASSLRQGHEQYV.

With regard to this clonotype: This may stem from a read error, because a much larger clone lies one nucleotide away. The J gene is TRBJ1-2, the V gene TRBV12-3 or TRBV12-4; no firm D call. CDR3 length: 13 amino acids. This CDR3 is CTSSLVGFGGYTF. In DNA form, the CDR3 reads TGTACCAGCAGTTTAGTTGGATTTGGTGGCTACACCTTC.